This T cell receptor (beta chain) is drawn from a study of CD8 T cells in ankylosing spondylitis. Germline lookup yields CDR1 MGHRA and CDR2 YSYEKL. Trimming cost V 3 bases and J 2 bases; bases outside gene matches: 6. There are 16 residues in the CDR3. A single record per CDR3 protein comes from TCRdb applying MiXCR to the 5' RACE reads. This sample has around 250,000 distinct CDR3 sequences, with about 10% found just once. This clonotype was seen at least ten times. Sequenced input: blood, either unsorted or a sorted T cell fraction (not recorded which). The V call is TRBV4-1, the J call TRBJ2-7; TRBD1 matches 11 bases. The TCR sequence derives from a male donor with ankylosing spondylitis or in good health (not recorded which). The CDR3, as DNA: TGCGCCAGCAGCCACGTCTGGGACAGGGGGACCTACGAGCAGTACTTC. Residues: CASSHVWDRGTYEQYF.